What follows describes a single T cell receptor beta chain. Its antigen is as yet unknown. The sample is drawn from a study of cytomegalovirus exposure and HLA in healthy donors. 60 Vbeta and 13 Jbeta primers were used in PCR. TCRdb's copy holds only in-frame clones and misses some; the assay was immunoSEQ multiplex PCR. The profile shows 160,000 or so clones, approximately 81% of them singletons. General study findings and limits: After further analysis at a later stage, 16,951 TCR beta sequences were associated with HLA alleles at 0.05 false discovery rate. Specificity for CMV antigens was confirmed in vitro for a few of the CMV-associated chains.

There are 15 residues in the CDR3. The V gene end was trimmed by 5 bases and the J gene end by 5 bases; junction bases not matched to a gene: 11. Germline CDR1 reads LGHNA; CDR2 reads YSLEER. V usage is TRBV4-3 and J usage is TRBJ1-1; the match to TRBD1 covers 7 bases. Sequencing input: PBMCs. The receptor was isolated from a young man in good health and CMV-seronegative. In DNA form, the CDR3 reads TGCGCCAGCAGCGCCCGGACAGGCCTAAAGACTGAAGCTTTCTTT. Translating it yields CASSARTGLKTEAFF.